This entry features one T cell receptor beta chain sequence. The data belong to a study of cytomegalovirus exposure and HLA in healthy donors. Germline V gives CDR1 SEHNR, CDR2 FQNEAQ (reference sequence). The CDR3 is 14 amino acids. It was healthy bone marrow donors who served as donors. These donors counted as nominally healthy when sampled, but unrecorded immune exposures were likely. 13 Jbeta primers and 60 Vbeta primers were used for the PCR. Here immunoSEQ multiplex PCR was the method, and the copy in TCRdb shows in-frame clones only, minus some. This repertoire includes 150,000 or so clones. The J gene is TRBJ2-5, the V gene TRBV7-9; tentative D call: TRBD1 (5 bases). The J call is uncertain, as TRBJ2-7 better fits the DNA end. Sequencing was carried out using PBMCs. The receptor comes from a young man in good health and CMV-seronegative. The CDR3 loop is CASSLDTGSYEQYF. The CDR3 bases are TGTGCCAGCAGCTTAGATACAGGATCCTACGAGCAGTACTTC.